The 21 T cell receptor beta chains listed next were all sequenced from one sample in a study of blood T cell repertoires in COVID-19. Method: immunoSEQ multiplex PCR; TCRdb's copy keeps in-frame clones and lacks some. The table shows over 150,000 clones, with 87% occurring only once. The sequencing sample was made of PBMCs or T cells enriched from blood (not recorded which). The source is a woman in her fifties or sixties who had recovered from COVID-19.

This chain links TRBV23-1 with TRBJ2-2, with unresolved D. TRBV23-1 is an open reading frame whose function is uncertain. The CDR3 runs 18 residues. With 0 bases removed from V and 0 bases from J, the gap between germline ends came to 14 bases. The CDR3 bases are TGCGCCAGCAGTCAATCCCGGCGGAAGTACGCGAACACCGGGGAGCTGTTTTTT. Its translation is CASSQSRRKYANTGELFF.

The chain uses TRBV11-2 and TRBJ2-2; 12 bases align to TRBD2. This CDR3 has 18 residues. CDR1 SGHAT and CDR2 FQNNGV come from the germline V gene. After removal of 6 bases from V and 4 bases from J, the junction contained 12 bases not matched to a gene. The CDR3 DNA sequence: TGTGCCAGCAGTTCCAACCGCCTAGCGGGAGGGGCCACCGGGGAGCTGTTTTTT. Translating it yields CASSSNRLAGGATGELFF. Based on the CDR3 plus reference TRBV11-2 and TRBJ2-2, the full variable domain is EAGVAQSPRYKIIEKRQSVAFWCNPISGHATLYWYQQILGQGPKLLIQFQNNGVVDDSQLPKDRFSAERLKGVDSTLKIQPAKLEDSAVYLCASSSNRLAGGATGELFFGEGSRLTVL.

The J gene is TRBJ2-1, the V gene TRBV5-1; 11 positions match TRBD2. V lost 0 bases to trimming and J lost 4 bases; unmatched junction nucleotides: 18. The CDR3 is 21 amino acids. Germline V gives CDR1 SGHRS, CDR2 YFSETQ. CDR3 DNA: TGCGCCAGCAGCTTGGTGCAGGGCTCCTGGACTGGGACTAGCGGTTACAATGAGCAGTTCTTC. Its translation: CASSLVQGSWTGTSGYNEQFF.

J is TRBJ1-4 and V is TRBV12-5; no definite D call. V was shortened by 1 base and J by 3 bases, with 6 bases between the two germline ends. The CDR3 totals 14 residues. Germline values: CDR1 LGHNT, CDR2 FRNRAP. The CDR3 here is CASGLGRANEKLFF. The CDR3 bases are TGTGCTAGTGGTTTGGGACGGGCTAATGAAAAACTGTTTTTT.

This chain joins TRBV28 and TRBJ1-5; D may be TRBD1 (5 bases). The CDR3 is 13 residues long. The germline V gene has CDR1 MDHEN and CDR2 SYDVKM. Trimming removed 6 bases at V and 7 bases at J, with 13 bases between. The CDR3 DNA reads TGTGCCAGCAGGTGGGGGGTTGGACAGCCCCAGCATTTT. It is translated as CASRWGVGQPQHF.

The CDR3 coding sequence is TGTGCCAGCAGCCCTCTGACAGGGACCTATGGCTACACCTTC. Translated: CASSPLTGTYGYTF. The gene calls are TRBV2 and TRBJ1-2, with 7 bases identical to TRBD1. The CDR3 has 14 amino acids. The V segment lost 6 bases and the J segment 4 bases; nucleotides outside the gene matches: 8. CDR1 is SNHLY and CDR2 is FYNNEI in the germline V gene.

The V call is TRBV7-2, the J call TRBJ1-5; no clear D. The CDR3 has 14 residues. The germline V gene has CDR1 SGHTA and CDR2 FQGNSA. V dropped 5 bases and J dropped 6 bases, with 14 bases sitting between them. The CDR3 bases are TGTGCCAGCAGCCCTACTACATCGGGTCAGCCCCAGCATTTT. Translation gives CASSPTTSGQPQHF.

The CDR3 bases are TGTGCCAGCAGTTATGAGAGCGGGAGTATAGATGAGCAGTTCTTC. Translation gives CASSYESGSIDEQFF. V and J are TRBV6-5 and TRBJ2-1; 8 nucleotides line up with TRBD2. V dropped 3 bases and J dropped 8; count of bases not matched to a gene: 9. The CDR3 runs to 15 residues. The V gene's germline CDR1 is MNHEY and CDR2 SVGAGI.

The gene calls are TRBV15 and TRBJ2-7; 8 nucleotides align to TRBD2. Germline loops: CDR1 LNHNV, CDR2 YYDKDF (reference sequence). After removal of 5 bases from V and 5 bases from J, the junction contained 8 bases not matched to a gene. The CDR3 spans 14 residues. CDR3 in DNA: TGTGCCACCAGCCGCGGGGGGAGGGCCGACGAGCAGTACTTC. Translation: CATSRGGRADEQYF.

The chain employs TRBV28 and TRBJ2-2; weak D call: TRBD2 (6 bases). Trimming pared 5 bases from V and 4 bases from J, leaving 20 bases between. The germline V gene encodes CDR1 MDHEN and CDR2 SYDVKM. The CDR3 covers 17 residues. The CDR3 loop is CASSRNSLGLFTGELFF. The CDR3 nucleotides are TGTGCCAGCAGTCGTAACTCCCTAGGACTATTCACCGGGGAGCTGTTTTTT.

The V and J genes are TRBV28 and TRBJ1-1; a weak D match, TRBD1 (6 bases). This CDR3 is built from 15 residues. Germline CDR1 MDHEN, CDR2 SYDVKM. Trimming took 6 bases from V and 0 from J, leaving 14 bases between them. The CDR3 reads CASRDGQLMNTEAFF. The CDR3 DNA is TGTGCCAGCAGGGATGGACAGCTGATGAACACTGAAGCTTTCTTT.

The V gene is TRBV19, the J gene TRBJ2-1; 8 nucleotides agree with TRBD2. The CDR3 is 14 amino acids. Germline trimming cut 5 bases from V and 9 bases from J; bases unmatched to any gene: 9. Germline values: CDR1 LNHDA, CDR2 SQIVND (reference sequence). The CDR3 nucleotides are TGTGCCAGTAGTCTCATGACTAGCGAAGGTGAGCAGTTCTTC. This encodes CASSLMTSEGEQFF.

The chain joins TRBV3-1 (or the pseudogene TRBV3-2) to TRBJ2-1; no firm D call. The CDR3 totals 15 residues. V lost 6 bases to trimming and J lost 6 bases, with 18 bases between them. Germline V gene sequence: CDR1 LGHDT, CDR2 YNNKEL (reference sequence). DNA of the CDR3: TGTGCCAGCAGGTCGTTAGCCGACCGCAGCAATGAGCAGTTCTTC. Translating gives CASRSLADRSNEQFF.

The chain links TRBV4-2 to TRBJ1-5; a weak D match, TRBD1 (5 bases). This CDR3 comprises 17 residues. V dropped 1 base and J dropped 0 bases, with 13 bases sitting between them. In germline, CDR1 is LGHNA, CDR2 YNFKEQ. CDR3 nucleotide sequence: TGTGCCAGCAGCCAAGTCCTGGACACCCCTAGCAATCAGCCCCAGCATTTT. Encoded protein: CASSQVLDTPSNQPQHF.

The chain links TRBV7-9 to TRBJ2-1; weak D call: TRBD2 (5 bases). Germline assignment: CDR1 SEHNR and CDR2 FQNEAQ (reference sequence). This CDR3 comprises 12 residues. Between the trimmed V and J ends, which lost 5 bases and 9 bases, there was a span of 11 bases. The CDR3 sequence is CASSQLGSEQFF. As DNA, the CDR3 is TGTGCCAGCAGCCAACTAGGTAGTGAGCAGTTCTTC.

V gene TRBV29-1 combines with J gene TRBJ2-4; TRBD2 matches 9 bases. The V gene's germline CDR1 is SQVTM and CDR2 ANQGSEA. This CDR3 region has 19 residues. V was pared by 0 bases and J by 1 base, with 13 bases of the junction left unmatched. CDR3 protein: CSVEDRGGRDPWAKNIQYF. CDR3 nucleotides: TGCAGCGTTGAAGATCGGGGCGGGAGGGACCCTTGGGCCAAAAACATTCAGTACTTC.

The chain employs TRBV14 and TRBJ1-1; D remains ambiguous. The ends were cut back, 4 bases at V and 1 base at J, with 10 bases in the middle. CDR3 length: 14 residues. Germline CDR1 SGHDN, CDR2 FVKESK. CDR3 protein: CASSREARNTEAFF. CDR3 sequence (DNA): TGTGCCAGCAGCCGTGAGGCGAGGAACACTGAAGCTTTCTTT. Looking up the rest from reference TRBV14 and TRBJ1-1 gives the full variable domain: EAGVTQFPSHSVIEKGQTVTLRCDPISGHDNLYWYRRVMGKEIKFLLHFVKESKQDESGMPNNRFLAERTGGTYSTLKVQPAELEDSGVYFCASSREARNTEAFFGQGTRLTVV.

The gene calls are TRBV30 and TRBJ1-3; TRBD1 might be the D (6 bases). The length of the CDR3 is 16 residues. The V gene lost 0 bases and the J gene lost 0 bases, with 12 bases spanning the gap. Germline V gives CDR1 GTSNPN, CDR2 SVGIG (reference sequence). The CDR3, as DNA: TGTGCCTGGAGTGTAGCGGGGGGCCACTCTGGAAACACCATATATTTT. Translated: CAWSVAGGHSGNTIYF.

This clone was counted a single time. CDR3 coding DNA: TGTGCCAGCAGCCTCGACCCCCTAGCGGGCGAGCAGTTCTTC. Amino acids: CASSLDPLAGEQFF. The chain links TRBV5-5 to TRBJ2-1, with 8 bases fitting TRBD2. From germline, CDR1 is SGHKS and CDR2 YYEKEE (reference sequence). V lost 4 bases and J lost 10; bases outside the gene matches: 10. The CDR3 runs 14 residues.

The chain joins TRBV18 to TRBJ2-5; 11 bases align to TRBD2. V lost 4 bases to trimming and J lost 5 bases; unmatched junction nucleotides: 6. This CDR3 spans 15 amino acids. CDR1 is KGHSH, CDR2 LQKENI, per germline. CDR3 amino acids: CASSLSGRAVETQYF. The CDR3 nucleotides read TGTGCCAGCTCACTTAGCGGGAGGGCCGTGGAGACCCAGTACTTC.

The chain couples TRBV19 to TRBJ2-7, with D possibly being TRBD1 (6 bases). The V end was cut by 6 bases, the J end by 6 bases, with 9 bases between. This CDR3 comprises 11 residues. CDR1 and CDR2 from the germline V gene are LNHDA and SQIVND (reference sequence). The CDR3, as DNA: TGTGCCAGTAGACAGGGACCCGAGCAGTACTTC. As protein: CASRQGPEQYF.